The next 13 T cell receptor beta chains were all read from a single sample in a study of cytomegalovirus exposure and HLA in healthy donors. The table came from immunoSEQ multiplex PCR; TCRdb's copy has only in-frame clones and leaves some out. This table has about 300,000 clones, approximately 87% appearing once. Input material: PBMCs. The receptors derive from a woman younger than 30 in good health and CMV-seronegative.

This chain connects TRBV19 to TRBJ1-2; perhaps TRBD1 as D (6 bases). From germline, CDR1 is LNHDA and CDR2 SQIVND (reference sequence). V lost 5 bases and J lost 4, with 17 bases in between. The CDR3 contains 15 residues. CDR3 DNA sequence: TGTGCCAGTAGTCTGGACAGATCAAGCCCCTATGGCTACACCTTC. It specifies CASSLDRSSPYGYTF. Full variable domain (missing parts from reference TRBV19 and TRBJ1-2): DGGITQSPKYLFRKEGQNVTLSCEQNLNHDAMYWYRQDPGQGLRLIYYSQIVNDFQKGDIAEGYSVSREKKESFPLTVTSAQKNPTAFYLCASSLDRSSPYGYTFGSGTRLTVV.

The rearrangement links TRBV12-5 to TRBJ2-2, with 11 bases aligning to TRBD2. Germline V gene lookup returns CDR1 LGHNT and CDR2 FRNRAP. Trimming removed 0 bases from V and 0 bases from J; junction bases left unmatched: 6. CDR3 length equals 19 residues. Here the CDR3 reads CASGLVGLAGAANTGELFF. The CDR3, as DNA: TGTGCTAGTGGTTTGGTCGGACTAGCGGGCGCCGCGAACACCGGGGAGCTGTTTTTT. Looking up the rest from reference TRBV12-5 and TRBJ2-2 gives the full variable domain: DARVTQTPRHKVTEMGQEVTMRCQPILGHNTVFWYRQTMMQGLELLAYFRNRAPLDDSGMPKDRFSAEMPDATLATLKIQPSEPRDSAVYFCASGLVGLAGAANTGELFFGEGSRLTVL.

A single count supports this clone. The chain joins TRBV30 to TRBJ1-4, with 7 positions matching TRBD1. The CDR3 covers 14 residues. Unmatched junction bases numbered 3, after V lost 2 bases and J lost 3 bases. Germline assignment: CDR1 GTSNPN and CDR2 SVGIG (reference sequence). For the CDR3, the DNA is TGTGCCTGGAGTACAGGGGCGGCTAATGAAAAACTGTTTTTT. As protein: CAWSTGAANEKLFF. Full variable domain (outside the CDR3, taken from reference TRBV30 and TRBJ1-4): SQTIHQWPATLVQPVGSPLSLECTVEGTSNPNLYWYRQAAGRGLQLLFYSVGIGQISSEVPQNLSASRPQDRQFILSSKKLLLSDSGFYLCAWSTGAANEKLFFGSGTQLSVL.

The chain employs TRBV27 and TRBJ2-3; 7 positions agree with TRBD2. The CDR3 sequence is 15 residues long. Trimming took 4 bases from V and 0 from J; bases not matched to a gene: 4. The germline gives CDR1 MNHEY, CDR2 SMNVEV (reference sequence). CDR3 region: CASSSAGVSTDTQYF. The CDR3 region has the DNA TGTGCCAGCAGTTCGGCGGGAGTAAGCACAGATACGCAGTATTTT.

The gene calls are TRBV9 and TRBJ2-3, with D tentatively TRBD1 (5 bases). Trimming pared 1 base from V and 5 bases from J, leaving 5 bases between. CDR1 is SGDLS and CDR2 is YYNGEE in the germline V gene. The CDR3 runs 12 residues. DNA for the CDR3: TGTGCCAGCAGCGTACAGGGAGATACGCAGTATTTT. Translation gives CASSVQGDTQYF.

V is TRBV6-5 and J is TRBJ1-2; a possible D gene is TRBD1 (6 bases). The CDR3 runs 13 residues. V lost 5 bases to trimming and J lost 5 bases, with 12 bases between them. CDR1 and CDR2 (germline): MNHEY, SVGAGI. The CDR3 bases are TGTGCCAGCAGTACACCGCAGGGGTATGGCTACACCTTC. Its protein is CASSTPQGYGYTF.

This chain connects TRBV19 to TRBJ1-5, with D uncertain. Germline V gene lookup returns CDR1 LNHDA and CDR2 SQIVND (reference sequence). CDR3 size: 15 residues. V was shortened by 4 bases and J by 1 base, with 11 bases between the two germline ends. The CDR3 loop reads CASSTEQRSNQPQHF. The CDR3 DNA follows: TGTGCCAGTAGTACCGAGCAGCGGAGCAATCAGCCCCAGCATTTT.

The chain is built from TRBV5-1 and TRBJ1-2; 8 nucleotides line up with TRBD1. Trimming removed 1 base from V and 4 bases from J; junction bases left unmatched: 9. The CDR3 is made up of 16 amino acids. In germline, CDR1 is SGHRS, CDR2 YFSETQ. The CDR3 is CASSLPGQGVSYGYTF. The CDR3 region has the DNA TGCGCCAGCAGCTTGCCCGGACAGGGAGTATCCTATGGCTACACCTTC. Based on the CDR3 plus reference TRBV5-1 and TRBJ1-2, the full variable domain is KAGVTQTPRYLIKTRGQQVTLSCSPISGHRSVSWYQQTPGQGLQFLFEYFSETQRNKGNFPGRFSGRQFSNSRSEMNVSTLELGDSALYLCASSLPGQGVSYGYTFGSGTRLTVV.

V gene TRBV15 combines with J gene TRBJ2-2; 7 bases line up with TRBD2. V dropped 3 bases and J dropped 5; count of bases not matched to a gene: 12. Germline V CDR1 and CDR2: LNHNV, YYDKDF (reference sequence). This CDR3 has 17 amino acids. The CDR3 DNA sequence: TGTGCCACCAGCAGGGGTCGGGGAGGGCGGAAAACCGGGGAGCTGTTTTTT. Residues: CATSRGRGGRKTGELFF. Variable domain in full (rest from reference TRBV15 and TRBJ2-2): DAMVIQNPRYQVTQFGKPVTLSCSQTLNHNVMYWYQQKSSQAPKLLFHYYDKDFNNEADTPDNFQSRRPNTSFCFLDIRSPGLGDTAMYLCATSRGRGGRKTGELFFGEGSRLTVL.

This chain links TRBV7-2 with TRBJ2-7; 7 nucleotides match TRBD2. The V gene's germline CDR1 is SGHTA and CDR2 FQGNSA. The CDR3 length is 15 residues. V shed 0 bases and J 4 bases; nucleotides not matched to a gene: 6. The CDR3 DNA reads TGTGCCAGCAGCTTAGCGGTAGCGGGCACATACGAGCAGTACTTC. Protein product: CASSLAVAGTYEQYF.

CDR3 nucleotides: TGTGCCAGCAGCCCGGAGTGGTCCTACAATGAGCAGTTCTTC. Translating gives CASSPEWSYNEQFF. This sequence joins TRBV7-6 and TRBJ2-1; no clear D gene. The V gene lost 5 bases and the J gene lost 1 base, with 9 bases spanning the gap. The germline V gene has CDR1 SGHVS and CDR2 FNYEAQ. The CDR3 extends over 14 amino acids. Looking up the rest from reference TRBV7-6 and TRBJ2-1 gives the full variable domain: GAGVSQSPRYKVTKRGQDVALRCDPISGHVSLYWYRQALGQGPEFLTYFNYEAQQDKSGLPNDRFSAERPEGSISTLTIQRTEQRDSAMYRCASSPEWSYNEQFFGPGTRLTVL.

The chain links TRBV5-1 to TRBJ2-7; 11 nucleotides line up with TRBD1. CDR3 length: 15 residues. Trimming removed 3 bases from V and 4 bases from J; junction bases left unmatched: 6. Germline V gives CDR1 SGHRS, CDR2 YFSETQ. In nucleotides, the CDR3 is TGCGCCAGCAGCTGGGGACAGGGGGGAGGATACGAGCAGTACTTC. This codes for CASSWGQGGGYEQYF.

V gene TRBV29-1 combines with J gene TRBJ1-1; the D gene is possibly TRBD1 (5 bases). Trimming removed 3 bases at V and 11 bases at J, with 10 bases between. This CDR3 region has 10 residues. Germline CDR1 SQVTM, CDR2 ANQGSEA. For the CDR3, the DNA is TGCAGCGTTGAGGGGCCTGGGGCTTTCTTT. This gives the protein CSVEGPGAFF.